Included here is one T cell receptor beta chain sequence, with context. Its antigen is not yet known. No clone much larger than this one lies a single base away; base qualities are absent. This entry belongs to a study of beta chain features in type 1 diabetes (dated by TCRdb to the late 2010s). Background for the entire study: Patients and healthy donors did not differ in mean age, gender distribution, total cell number or subset yield. Regulatory and stem cell-like memory subsets were obtained from only 8 patients and roughly 8 healthy donors, while naive and central memory subsets were obtained from all 28 donors. A total of about 99,000,000 sorted cells were examined across all samples, and RNA yield correlated strongly with the number of cells per subset. The study compared TCRB repertoires of sorted circulating CD4+ T cell subsets between recently diagnosed type 1 diabetes patients and matched healthy donors.

Each donor gave one peripheral blood draw, approximately 100 mL on average, collected into heparinised tubes. Using a panel that included CD45RO, CCR7, CD25, CD127, CD95 and CD27, naive, central memory, regulatory and stem cell-like memory CD4+ T cells were sorted on a BD FACSAria II. A purity above 95% was achieved for all sorted populations. PBMCs were isolated immediately by Lymphoprep density gradient centrifugation and stained directly without culture. So that batch effects would be minimized, each experiment stained and sorted samples in pairs, pairing one healthy donor with one patient. The entire amount of isolated RNA was reverse transcribed using the High Capacity cDNA Reverse Transcription Kit, so the sequenced TCRB transcripts were expressed ones. Deep immunoSEQ sequencing was applied to naive, central memory and regulatory T cell samples, giving an average of about 3.7 million total reads per sample. Sorted cells were lysed in RLT buffer and RNA was extracted with DNase-treated RNeasy Micro or Mini kits, depending on cell number. To prevent cross-contamination, every cell subset was processed on its own, while patient and healthy donor samples were processed together. The immunoSEQ multiplex PCR was used to amplify TCRB sequences from cDNA, yielding 87-bp fragments that span the CDR3 region. Sequencing of the amplicons was performed on the Illumina HiSeq platform. In the source study's methods: PCR bias was computationally corrected using synthetic template baselines, reads within Hamming distance 2 were collapsed, and singletons that could not be merged were discarded. Reads were aligned against IMGT so that V, D and J genes, CDR3 length and insertions or deletions at six rearrangement sites could be assigned. Clonotype counts were normalized to sorted cell number within each subset before computing true diversity and Gini coefficients with the tcR R package. Repertoire sharing was quantified using the overlap coefficient calculated on TCRB nucleotide sequences. Out-of-frame TCRB sequences from naive cells were analyzed as a proxy for the pre-selection repertoire. TCRdb provides this immuneACCESS table in a form limited to in-frame rearrangements. Some clones are lacking; in checked studies, under half of them reflect an unresolved V gene, and why the rest are absent is not known. The D gene and trimming were derived from the DNA, and the V and J assignments and clone size from that table. The table for this sample lists approximately 250,000 clones; roughly an eighth of them were counted only once. Approximately 0.024% of the sample goes to the ten largest clones.

The study at large found these results: Because small numbers of individuals were included in the HLA sub-analyses, any influence of HLA type on TCRB rearrangement was left unresolved. Because cDNA was sequenced instead of genomic DNA, highly expressing activated cells could be over-represented, though the groups showed no difference in activation or CD3 levels. The naive, central memory and regulatory TCRB repertoires appeared to resemble one another more closely among patients than among healthy donors. At VDJ recombination sites, type 1 diabetes patients had fewer insertions and more deleted nucleotides, which implies abnormalities in thymic rearrangement. Type 1 diabetes patients showed a moderate but significant shortening of TCRB CDR3 length in all four CD4+ subsets. Shorter templates might have been favored by PCR, but patient and control samples were amplified and corrected together, so both groups would have been affected equally by any skew.

This TCR came from a woman aged 40 to 50 in good health. Sequencing was performed on naive CD4+ T cells from blood. The cell subset or site label here, explained by the study, means: true naive CD4+ T cells.

The CDR3 reads as follows: CASSQEMREDTFYEQYF. At the DNA level, the sequence is TGCGCCAGCAGCCAAGAGATGCGGGAGGACACTTTCTACGAGCAGTACTTC. Recombination joined TRBV4-1 with TRBJ2-5; 8 nucleotides in the junction match TRBD2. The J call is doubtful: the DNA matches TRBJ2-7 better. According to the germline V gene, CDR1 reads MGHRA and CDR2 reads YSYEKL. From cysteine to phenylalanine, the CDR3 is 17 amino acids long. The retained sequence is limited to the CDR3, 51 bases, with the frame set at the first base.